Below, one TCR beta chain is given with its context. Its specificity is not known. This sample is drawn from a study of PD-1 blockade in classical Hodgkin lymphoma. Findings of the study overall: Relapsed/refractory patients reportedly had the lowest baseline TCR diversity, below newly diagnosed patients, who were below healthy donors.

The time point is: cycle 4 day 1 (C4D1), after six to seven weeks of nivolumab. Patients all relapsed after autologous stem cell transplantation, and there was variation in brentuximab vedotin exposure. Clones were sequenced by immunoSEQ multiplex PCR, and TCRdb holds only the in-frame ones, with some missing. The data hold about 49,000 clones, with 90% observed a single time. The specimen was peripheral blood mononuclear cells (PBMCs), collected before the fourth cycle of nivolumab. The TCR was taken from a human donor with classical Hodgkin lymphoma.

The CDR3 region is CASRTSGSAEQYF. CDR3 DNA sequence: TGTGCCAGCAGGACTAGCGGGAGTGCCGAGCAGTACTTC. The rearrangement joins TRBV7-9 to TRBJ2-7, with TRBD2 matching over 12 bases. V lost 6 bases, J lost 6 bases, and 3 bases stayed unmatched. Looked up from germline, CDR1 is SEHNR and CDR2 is FQNEAQ (reference sequence). The CDR3 is 13 residues long.